The rows below give T cell receptor beta chains drawn from one sample of a study of radiation and T cells in renal cell carcinoma. TCRdb's copy holds only in-frame clones and misses some; the assay was immunoSEQ multiplex PCR. Of under 100,000 clones in the sample, 85% are singletons; the top ten hold around 9.4%. Material: blood, obtained from a patient whose treatment included radiotherapy and nephrectomy. The receptor set was obtained from a man between 45 and 60 years old with renal cell carcinoma. The CDR3 runs from the conserved cysteine through the conserved F or W. A D gene is named only where the DNA matches it firmly.

>NA|TRBJ2-1|TRBV25-1
CASSDWGQGIDNEQFF
>NA|TRBJ2-7|TRBV28
CASSGSRDEQYF
>NA|TRBJ1-5|TRBV6-6
CASRHRVVSNQPQHF
>NA|TRBJ2-1|TRBV4-3
CASSLDSNEQFF
>NA|TRBJ1-2|TRBV27
CASSLWQGGNYGYTF
>NA|TRBJ2-6|TRBV5-1
CASSSLILTGANVLTF
>NA|TRBJ2-1|TRBV11-2
CASSLSPKGRYNEQFF
>NA|TRBJ1-5|TRBV6-1
CASSRGSSLVEPQHF
>NA|TRBJ2-5|TRBV7-3
CASSPRGGTSGRETQYF
>NA|NA|TRBV9
CASSVDDGSLSYEQYF
>NA|TRBJ2-7|TRBV30
CAWSWGHEQYF
>NA|TRBJ1-6|TRBV11-2
CASSLDRQAGLSPLHF
>NA|TRBJ2-1|TRBV10-3
CALKPGAYNEQFF
>TRBD2|TRBJ2-1|TRBV7-9
CASSVTPGTIQSSYNEQFF
>NA|TRBJ2-2|TRBV2
CASKTNTGELFF
>NA|TRBJ1-3|TRBV5-1
CASSLAAGKGNTIYF
>TRBD1|TRBJ1-5|TRBV5-6
CASSSITGGNQPQHF
>NA|TRBJ2-1|TRBV4-2
CASSQDLLGSGQFF
>NA|TRBJ1-5|TRBV6-5
CASSSLHLDQPQHF
>TRBD1|TRBJ1-3|TRBV2
CASLRDSLSGNTIYF
>NA|TRBJ1-3|TRBV6-5
CASSSPWGNTIYF
>NA|TRBJ2-1|TRBV7-8
CASSLVASNEQFF
>NA|TRBJ1-1|TRBV6-5
CASSYGRGVTEAFF
>TRBD1|TRBJ1-1|TRBV18
CASSPSPDRGRTEAFF
>NA|TRBJ1-2|TRBV10-1
CASSVASNYGYTF
>NA|TRBJ1-5|TRBV6-5
CASSPGGENQPQHF
>NA|TRBJ2-7|TRBV7-6
CASSSDRDRGAYEQYF
>TRBD1|TRBJ1-5|TRBV6-1
CASSGVGQGYSNQPQHF
>NA|TRBJ1-1|TRBV18
CASSPDSPLILRAFF
>NA|TRBJ2-2|TRBV7-2
CASSLQLMNTGELFF
>NA|TRBJ2-6|TRBV4-1
CASSQDSSGANVLTF